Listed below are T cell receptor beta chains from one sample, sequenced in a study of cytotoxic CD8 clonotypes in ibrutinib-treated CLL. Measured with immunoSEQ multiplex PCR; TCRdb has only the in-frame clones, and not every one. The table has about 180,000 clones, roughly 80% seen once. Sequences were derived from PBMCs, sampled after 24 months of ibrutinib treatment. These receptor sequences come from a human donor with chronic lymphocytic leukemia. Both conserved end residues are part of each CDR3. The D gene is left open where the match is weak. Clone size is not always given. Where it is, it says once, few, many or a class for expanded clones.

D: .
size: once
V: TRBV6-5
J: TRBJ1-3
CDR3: CASSYSRAGNTIYF
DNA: TGTGCCAGCAGTTACTCGCGGGCAGGAAACACCATATATTTT

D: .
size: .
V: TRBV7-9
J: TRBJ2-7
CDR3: CASSSSHFGGSYEQYF
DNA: TGTGCCAGCAGCTCATCTCACTTCGGGGGCTCCTACGAGCAGTACTTC

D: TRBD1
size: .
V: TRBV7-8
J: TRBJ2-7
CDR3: CASSPQAGTGGYEQYF
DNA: TGTGCCAGCAGCCCCCAGGCCGGGACAGGGGGATACGAGCAGTACTTC

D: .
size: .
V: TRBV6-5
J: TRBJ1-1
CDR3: CASSYSWGLNTEAFF
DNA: TGTGCCAGCAGTTACTCGTGGGGTTTGAACACTGAAGCTTTCTTT

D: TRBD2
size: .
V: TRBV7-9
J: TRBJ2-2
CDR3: CASRLLAGGAGELFF
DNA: TGTGCCAGCAGACTCCTAGCGGGAGGTGCCGGGGAGCTGTTTTTT

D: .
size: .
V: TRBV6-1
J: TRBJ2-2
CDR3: CASKFRGSYTGELFF
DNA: TGTGCCAGCAAATTTAGGGGTTCGTACACCGGGGAGCTGTTTTTT

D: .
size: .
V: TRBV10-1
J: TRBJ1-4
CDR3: CASSSGTPLGNEKLFF
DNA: TGCGCCAGCAGCTCCGGGACGCCCCTGGGTAATGAAAAACTGTTTTTT

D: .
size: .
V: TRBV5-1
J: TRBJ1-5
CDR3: CASSLRGDTNQPQHF
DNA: TGCGCCAGCAGCTTGCGGGGTGACACTAATCAGCCCCAGCATTTT

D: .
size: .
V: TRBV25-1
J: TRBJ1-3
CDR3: CASSEFGISGNTIYF
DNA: TGTGCCAGCAGTGAATTCGGGATCTCTGGAAACACCATATATTTT

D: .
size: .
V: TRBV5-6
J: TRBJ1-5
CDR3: CASSLVNQPQHF
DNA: TGTGCCAGCAGCTTGGTCAATCAGCCCCAGCATTTT

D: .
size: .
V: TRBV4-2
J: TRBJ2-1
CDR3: CASSQDGEQFF
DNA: TGTGCCAGCAGCCAAGATGGTGAGCAGTTCTTC

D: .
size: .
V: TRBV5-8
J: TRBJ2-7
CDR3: CASRPDWYSYEQYF
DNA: TGTGCCAGCAGGCCCGACTGGTACTCCTACGAGCAGTACTTC

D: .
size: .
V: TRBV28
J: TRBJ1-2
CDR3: CASTIDGRVYGYTF
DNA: TGTGCCAGCACAATCGACGGACGGGTTTATGGCTACACCTTC

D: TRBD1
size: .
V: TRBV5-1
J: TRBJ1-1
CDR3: CASSSRQGPGNTEAFF
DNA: TGCGCCAGCAGCAGTAGACAGGGCCCGGGGAACACTGAAGCTTTCTTT

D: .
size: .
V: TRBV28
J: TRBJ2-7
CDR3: CASTEGNLHEQYF
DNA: TGTGCCAGCACTGAGGGGAATCTCCACGAGCAGTACTTC

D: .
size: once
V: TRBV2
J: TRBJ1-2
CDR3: CASRDRPRGGYTF
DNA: TGTGCCAGCCGGGACCGACCTAGGGGTGGCTACACCTTC

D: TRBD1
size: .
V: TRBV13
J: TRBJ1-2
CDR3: CASSTLDRDEGYTF
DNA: TGTGCCAGCAGCACCCTCGACAGGGATGAGGGCTACACCTTC

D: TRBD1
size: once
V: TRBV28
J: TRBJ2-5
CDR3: CASSFEGTAETQYF
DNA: TGTGCCAGCAGTTTCGAGGGGACAGCCGAGACCCAGTACTTC

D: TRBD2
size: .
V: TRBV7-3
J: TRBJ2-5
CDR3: CASSSRRSGRAGFETQYF
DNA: TGTGCCAGCAGCTCCCGTCGGAGCGGGAGGGCCGGTTTCGAGACCCAGTACTTC

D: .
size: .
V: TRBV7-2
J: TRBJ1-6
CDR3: CASSLVGRGGNSPLHF
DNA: TGTGCCAGCAGCTTAGTTGGCAGGGGTGGGAATTCACCCCTCCACTTT

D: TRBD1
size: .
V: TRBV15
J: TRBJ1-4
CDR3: CATISGQGASNEKLFF
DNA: TGTGCCACCATTAGTGGACAGGGGGCTTCTAATGAAAAACTGTTTTTT

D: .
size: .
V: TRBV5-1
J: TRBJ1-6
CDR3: CASSATEHSPLHF
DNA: TGCGCCAGCAGCGCAACAGAGCATTCACCCCTCCACTTT

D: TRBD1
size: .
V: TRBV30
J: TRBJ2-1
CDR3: CASGQLNEQFF
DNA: TGTGCCTCGGGACAGCTCAATGAGCAGTTCTTC

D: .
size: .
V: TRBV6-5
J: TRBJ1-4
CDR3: CASSFRSGNEKLFF
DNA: TGTGCCAGCAGTTTCCGAAGTGGGAATGAAAAACTGTTTTTT

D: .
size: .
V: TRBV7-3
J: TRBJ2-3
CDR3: CASSQDRVTDTQYF
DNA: TGTGCCAGCAGCCAAGACAGAGTCACAGATACGCAGTATTTT

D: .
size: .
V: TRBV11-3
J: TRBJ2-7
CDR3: CASSFIRGSYEQYF
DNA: TGTGCCAGCAGCTTCATCAGGGGATCCTACGAGCAGTACTTC

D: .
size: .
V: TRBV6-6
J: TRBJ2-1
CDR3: CASSYGSTSSYNEQFF
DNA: TGTGCCAGCAGTTACGGCTCTACGAGCTCCTACAATGAGCAGTTCTTC

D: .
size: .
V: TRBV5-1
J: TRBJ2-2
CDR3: CASSSQTIGDSGELFF
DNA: TGCGCCAGCAGCTCGCAAACTATAGGGGATTCCGGGGAGCTGTTTTTT

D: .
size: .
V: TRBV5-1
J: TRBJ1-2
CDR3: CASSPVWPGLNYGYTF
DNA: TGCGCCAGCAGCCCCGTTTGGCCAGGGCTTAACTATGGCTACACCTTC

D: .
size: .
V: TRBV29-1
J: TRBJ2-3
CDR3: CSVELDTDTQYF
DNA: TGCAGCGTTGAATTGGACACAGATACGCAGTATTTT

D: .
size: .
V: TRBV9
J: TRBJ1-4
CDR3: CASSVDAGALNEKLFF
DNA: TGTGCCAGCAGCGTAGACGCCGGGGCCCTTAATGAAAAACTGTTTTTT

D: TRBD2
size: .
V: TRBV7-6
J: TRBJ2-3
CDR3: CASSFRSAGNTDTQYF
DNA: TGTGCCAGCAGCTTTAGGTCAGCGGGGAACACAGATACGCAGTATTTT

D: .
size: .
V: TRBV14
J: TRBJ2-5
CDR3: CASSLWGKETQYF
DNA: TGTGCCAGCAGTCTATGGGGGAAAGAGACCCAGTACTTC

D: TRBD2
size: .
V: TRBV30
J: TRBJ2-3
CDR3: CAWRTSSYTDTQYF
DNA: TGTGCCTGGAGGACTAGCAGTTACACAGATACGCAGTATTTT

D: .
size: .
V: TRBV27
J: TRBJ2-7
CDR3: CASSLRGTYEQYF
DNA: TGTGCCAGCAGTTTGAGGGGAACCTACGAGCAGTACTTC

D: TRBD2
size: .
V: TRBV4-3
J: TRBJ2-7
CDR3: CASSQEASGIPTYEQYF
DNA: TGCGCCAGCAGCCAAGAGGCTAGCGGGATCCCGACCTACGAGCAGTACTTC

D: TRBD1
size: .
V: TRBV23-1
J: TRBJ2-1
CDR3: CASSQEGTGPYNEQFF
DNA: TGCGCCAGCAGTCAAGAAGGGACAGGGCCCTACAATGAGCAGTTCTTC

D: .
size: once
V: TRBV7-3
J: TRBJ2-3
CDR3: CASSARRQGSTDTQYF
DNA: TGTGCCAGCAGCGCTCGGCGGCAGGGGAGCACAGATACGCAGTATTTT

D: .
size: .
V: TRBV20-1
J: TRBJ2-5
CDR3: CSASAETQYF
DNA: TGCAGTGCTAGTGCGGAGACCCAGTACTTC

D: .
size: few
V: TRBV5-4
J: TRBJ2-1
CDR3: CASSLRETDLNEQFF
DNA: TGTGCCAGCAGCCTCCGGGAGACAGACCTCAATGAGCAGTTCTTC

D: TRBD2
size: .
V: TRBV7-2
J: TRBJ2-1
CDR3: CASSLTTSGSRAYNEQFF
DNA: TGTGCCAGCAGCTTAACGACTAGCGGGAGTCGGGCCTACAATGAGCAGTTCTTC

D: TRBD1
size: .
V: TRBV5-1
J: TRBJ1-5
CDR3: CASSPNSGGNQPQHF
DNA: TGCGCCAGCAGCCCAAATTCAGGGGGAAATCAGCCCCAGCATTTT

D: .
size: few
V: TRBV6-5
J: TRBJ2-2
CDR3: CASSYFWRYEGELFF
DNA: TGTGCCAGCAGTTACTTTTGGAGGTACGAAGGGGAGCTGTTTTTT

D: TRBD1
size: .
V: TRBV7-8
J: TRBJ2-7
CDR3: CASNLDRGWGEQYF
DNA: TGTGCCAGCAACCTCGACAGGGGATGGGGCGAGCAGTACTTC

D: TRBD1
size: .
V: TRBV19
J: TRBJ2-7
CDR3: CASSILNRGSYEQYF
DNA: TGTGCCAGTAGTATACTAAACAGGGGATCCTACGAGCAGTACTTC

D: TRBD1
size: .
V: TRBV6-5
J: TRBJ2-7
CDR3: CASSQYGQGAYEQYF
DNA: TGTGCCAGCAGCCAATATGGACAGGGGGCATACGAGCAGTACTTC

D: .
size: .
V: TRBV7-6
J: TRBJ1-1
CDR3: CASSSPGVVTEAFF
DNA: TGTGCCAGCAGCTCACCCGGGGTTGTCACTGAAGCTTTCTTT

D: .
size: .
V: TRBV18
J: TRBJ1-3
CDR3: CASSPRGFSGNTIYF
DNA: TGTGCCAGCTCACCACGGGGATTCTCTGGAAACACCATATATTTT

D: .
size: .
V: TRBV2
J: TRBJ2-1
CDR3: CASSETGTGYYNEQFF
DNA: TGTGCCAGCAGTGAAACCGGGACGGGGTATTACAATGAGCAGTTCTTC

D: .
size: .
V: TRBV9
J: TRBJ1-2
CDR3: CASSVERGGSNGYTF
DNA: TGTGCCAGCAGCGTAGAAAGAGGGGGTAGTAATGGCTACACCTTC

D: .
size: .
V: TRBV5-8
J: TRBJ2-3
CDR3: CASSLPQSSGSQYF
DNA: TGTGCCAGCAGCTTGCCCCAGTCGTCAGGGTCGCAGTATTTT

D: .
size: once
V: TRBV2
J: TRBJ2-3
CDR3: CASSDLTDTQYF
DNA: TGTGCCAGCAGTGACTTAACAGATACGCAGTATTTT

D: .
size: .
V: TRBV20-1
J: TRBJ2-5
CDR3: CRCGQETQYF
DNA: TGCAGGTGCGGACAAGAGACCCAGTACTTC

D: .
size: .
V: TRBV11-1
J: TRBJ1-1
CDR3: CASSARTVANTEAFF
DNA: TGTGCCAGCAGCGCCCGGACAGTAGCGAACACTGAAGCTTTCTTT

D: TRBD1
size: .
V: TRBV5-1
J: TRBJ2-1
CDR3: CASSWPPGQGRGEQFF
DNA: TGCGCCAGCAGCTGGCCCCCGGGACAGGGAAGGGGTGAGCAGTTCTTC

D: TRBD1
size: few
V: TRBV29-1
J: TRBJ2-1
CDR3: CSSGTGIYNEQFF
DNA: TGCAGCTCCGGGACAGGGATTTACAATGAGCAGTTCTTC

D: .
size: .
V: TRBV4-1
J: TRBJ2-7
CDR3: CASSQEAAQRGEQYF
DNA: TGCGCCAGCAGCCAAGAGGCAGCCCAACGGGGCGAGCAGTACTTC

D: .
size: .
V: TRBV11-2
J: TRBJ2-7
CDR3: CASSFSQDEQYF
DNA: TGTGCCAGCAGCTTTTCCCAGGACGAGCAGTACTTC

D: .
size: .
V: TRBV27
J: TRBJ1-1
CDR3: CASSLSFRLSGTEAFF
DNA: TGTGCCAGCAGTTTATCGTTCCGGCTTAGCGGCACTGAAGCTTTCTTT